What follows are 12 T cell receptor beta chains derived from one specimen sequenced in a study of glioma-infiltrating T cells after dendritic cell vaccination. Produced via immunoSEQ multiplex PCR; TCRdb's table is partial and in-frame only. The repertoire holds 80,000 to 100,000 clones, with roughly three quarters as singletons. Sample: blood, taken before dendritic cell vaccination. These receptors were collected from a human donor with glioblastoma.

This chain connects TRBV18 to TRBJ2-1, with 10 nucleotides matching TRBD2. Germline CDR1 reads KGHSH; CDR2 reads LQKENI. The CDR3 spans 15 residues. The V and J ends lost 6 bases and 12 bases, in that order; junction bases with no gene match: 14. This chain's CDR3 is CASSPTSGVTLGQFF. Written as DNA, the CDR3 is TGTGCCAGCTCCCCTACTAGCGGGGTGACGTTAGGGCAGTTCTTC.

The chain employs TRBV2 and TRBJ2-5, with 8 bases that match TRBD1. The junction had 3 bases not matched to a gene; V was cut back by 1 base and J by 5 bases. Germline CDR1 reads SNHLY; CDR2 reads FYNNEI. CDR3 size: 14 residues. As DNA, the CDR3 is TGTGCCAGCAGTGAAGTCAGGGGGCATGAGACCCAGTACTTC. It is translated as CASSEVRGHETQYF.

Comment on this clone: Different DNA sequences within this sample yield the same CDR3. The rearrangement uses TRBV7-3 and TRBJ2-1; TRBD1 aligns across 8 bases. The germline gives CDR1 SGHTA, CDR2 FQGTGA. CDR3 size: 12 residues. The V gene end was trimmed by 5 bases and the J gene end by 9 bases; junction bases not matched to a gene: 3. The CDR3 nucleotides read TGTGCCAGCAGCCCAACAGGGGGTGAGCAGTTCTTC. Encoded protein: CASSPTGGEQFF.

This CDR3 is CAWSRADGYTF. The CDR3 DNA reads TGTGCCTGGAGCCGTGCGGATGGCTACACCTTC. This chain uses TRBV30 with TRBJ1-2; D uncertain. The germline V and J ends were trimmed by 3 bases and 6 bases, with 8 bases remaining between them. From germline, CDR1 is GTSNPN and CDR2 SVGIG (reference sequence). CDR3 length: 11 residues. Based on the CDR3 plus reference TRBV30 and TRBJ1-2, the full variable domain is SQTIHQWPATLVQPVGSPLSLECTVEGTSNPNLYWYRQAAGRGLQLLFYSVGIGQISSEVPQNLSASRPQDRQFILSSKKLLLSDSGFYLCAWSRADGYTFGSGTRLTVV.

This clone was recorded once. This chain uses TRBV5-4 with TRBJ2-1; 8 positions match TRBD1. This CDR3 comprises 13 residues. Germline V gene lookup returns CDR1 SGHNT and CDR2 YYREEE (reference sequence). With V trimmed by 2 bases and J by 8 bases, 3 bases remained unmatched. This CDR3 reads CASSFDRGHEQFF. CDR3 coding DNA: TGTGCCAGCAGCTTCGACAGGGGCCATGAGCAGTTCTTC.

In this sample, this clone turned up once. The genes are TRBV5-4 and TRBJ2-7; 13 bases are a match to TRBD2. Germline trimming cut 4 bases from V and 4 bases from J; bases unmatched to any gene: 5. The length of the CDR3 is 15 residues. Germline CDR1 and CDR2: SGHNT and YYREEE (reference sequence). CDR3 bases: TGTGCCAGCAGCCCCGGGACTAGCGGGATGTACGAGCAGTACTTC. Encoded protein: CASSPGTSGMYEQYF.

This clone was detected only once. V is TRBV5-1 and J is TRBJ1-2; 8 bases agree with TRBD1. Germline V gene sequence: CDR1 SGHRS, CDR2 YFSETQ. The CDR3 contains 17 residues. The V and J ends lost 4 bases and 0 bases, in that order; junction bases with no gene match: 11. The CDR3: CASSPIPPGQANYGYTF. The CDR3 nucleotides read TGCGCCAGCAGCCCCATACCCCCGGGACAGGCTAACTATGGCTACACCTTC.

This clone was counted only a few times. The chain is built from TRBV6-6 and TRBJ2-1, with D perhaps matching TRBD2 (5 bases). This CDR3 spans 13 amino acids. The germline gives CDR1 MNHNY, CDR2 SVGAGI (reference sequence). Trimming removed 2 bases from V and 15 bases from J, with 17 bases in between. CDR3 sequence: CASSYDWAGYRFF. CDR3 sequence (DNA): TGTGCCAGCAGTTACGATTGGGCGGGCTACCGGTTCTTC.

This clone was found a few times. The chain couples TRBV4-1 to TRBJ2-2; D is unresolved. The CDR3 has 13 amino acids. Germline V gene lookup returns CDR1 MGHRA and CDR2 YSYEKL. Trimming cost V 3 bases and J 5 bases, with 7 bases left between them. The CDR3 region is CASSHAGTGELFF. The CDR3 DNA is TGCGCCAGCAGCCACGCCGGGACCGGGGAGCTGTTTTTT.

V and J are TRBV7-9 and TRBJ2-1, with 12 nucleotides matching TRBD2. CDR1 is SEHNR and CDR2 is FQNEAQ in the germline V gene (reference sequence). This CDR3 has 18 amino acids. The J segment lost 8 bases and the V segment lost 4 bases, leaving 15 bases of the junction unmatched. Here the CDR3 DNA reads TGTGCCAGCAGCTATAGCAGACTAGCGGGAGTAGGGTTCGATGAGCAGTTCTTC. Translating it yields CASSYSRLAGVGFDEQFF.

V and J are TRBV5-1 and TRBJ2-3; 10 nucleotides agree with TRBD2. This CDR3 has 15 amino acids. Per germline, CDR1 SGHRS and CDR2 YFSETQ. With 2 bases clipped from V and 2 bases from J, the junction kept 2 bases outside the gene matches. CDR3 sequence reads: CASSFSGRFTDTQYF. The CDR3, as DNA: TGCGCCAGCAGCTTTAGCGGGAGGTTCACAGATACGCAGTATTTT.

The rearrangement uses TRBV27 and TRBJ2-7, with 15 bases aligning to TRBD2. The V and J ends lost 1 base and 2 bases, in that order; junction bases with no gene match: 6. This CDR3 is built from 18 residues. The germline CDR1 and CDR2 sequences are MNHEY and SMNVEV (reference sequence). CDR3 loop: CASSLYGTSGRNTYEQYF. For the CDR3, the DNA is TGTGCCAGCAGTTTATACGGGACTAGCGGGAGGAATACCTACGAGCAGTACTTC.